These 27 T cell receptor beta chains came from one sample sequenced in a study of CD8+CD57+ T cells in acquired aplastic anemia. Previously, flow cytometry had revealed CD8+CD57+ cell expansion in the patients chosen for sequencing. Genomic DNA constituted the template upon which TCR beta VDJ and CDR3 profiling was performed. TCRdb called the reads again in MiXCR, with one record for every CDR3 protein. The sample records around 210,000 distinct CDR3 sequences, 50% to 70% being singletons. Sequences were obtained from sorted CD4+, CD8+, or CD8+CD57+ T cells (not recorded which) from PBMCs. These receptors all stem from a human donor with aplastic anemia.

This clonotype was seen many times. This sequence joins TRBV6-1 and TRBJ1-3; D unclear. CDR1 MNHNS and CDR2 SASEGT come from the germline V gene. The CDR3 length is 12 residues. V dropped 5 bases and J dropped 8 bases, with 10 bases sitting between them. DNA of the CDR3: TGTGCCAGCAGTCAGCTGGTATACACCATATATTTT. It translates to CASSQLVYTIYF.

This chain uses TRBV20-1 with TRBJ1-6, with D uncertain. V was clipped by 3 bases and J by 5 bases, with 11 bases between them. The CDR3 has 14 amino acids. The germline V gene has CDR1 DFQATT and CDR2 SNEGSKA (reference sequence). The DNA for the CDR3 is TGCAGTGCTAGCGAGCTGTTCAATAATTCACCCCTCCACTTT. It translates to CSASELFNNSPLHF.

CDR3 region: CASSFGTLAQETQYF. The CDR3 DNA reads as TGTGCCAGCAGCTTCGGGACACTCGCCCAAGAGACCCAGTACTTC. The V and J genes are TRBV7-9 and TRBJ2-5, with a possible D match to TRBD1 (6 bases). This CDR3 spans 15 amino acids. CDR1 SEHNR and CDR2 FQNEAQ come from the germline V gene (reference sequence). V lost 3 bases, J lost 1 base, and 12 bases lay in between.

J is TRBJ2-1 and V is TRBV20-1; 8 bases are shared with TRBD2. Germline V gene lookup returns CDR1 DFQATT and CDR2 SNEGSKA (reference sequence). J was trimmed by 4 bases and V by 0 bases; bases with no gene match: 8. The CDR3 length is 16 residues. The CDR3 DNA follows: TGCAGTGCTAGAGATTATACCGGGAGGGCATACAATGAGCAGTTCTTC. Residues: CSARDYTGRAYNEQFF.

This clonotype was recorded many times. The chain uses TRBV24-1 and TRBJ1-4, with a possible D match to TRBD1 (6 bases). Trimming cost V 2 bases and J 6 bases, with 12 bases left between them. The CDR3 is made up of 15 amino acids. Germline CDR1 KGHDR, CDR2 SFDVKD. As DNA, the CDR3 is TGTGCCACCAGTGATTATACAGGGAGCCATGAAAAACTGTTTTTT. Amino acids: CATSDYTGSHEKLFF.

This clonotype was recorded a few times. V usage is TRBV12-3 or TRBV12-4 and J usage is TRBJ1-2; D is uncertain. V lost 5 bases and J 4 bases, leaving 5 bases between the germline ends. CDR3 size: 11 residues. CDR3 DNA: TGTGCCAGCAGTGTTGGCTATGGCTACACCTTC. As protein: CASSVGYGYTF.

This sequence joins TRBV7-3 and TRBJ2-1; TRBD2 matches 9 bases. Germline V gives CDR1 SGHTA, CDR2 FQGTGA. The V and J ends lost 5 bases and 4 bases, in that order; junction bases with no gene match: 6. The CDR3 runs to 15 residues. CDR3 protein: CASSTSGGNYNEQFF. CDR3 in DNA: TGTGCCAGCAGCACAAGCGGGGGGAATTACAATGAGCAGTTCTTC.

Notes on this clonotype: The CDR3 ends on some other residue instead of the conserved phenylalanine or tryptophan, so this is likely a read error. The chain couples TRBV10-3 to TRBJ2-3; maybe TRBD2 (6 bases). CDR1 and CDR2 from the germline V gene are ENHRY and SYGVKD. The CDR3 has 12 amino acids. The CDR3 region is CATEGQGDTQYL. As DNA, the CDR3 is TGCGCCACGGAGGGGCAAGGGGATACGCAGTATCTT.

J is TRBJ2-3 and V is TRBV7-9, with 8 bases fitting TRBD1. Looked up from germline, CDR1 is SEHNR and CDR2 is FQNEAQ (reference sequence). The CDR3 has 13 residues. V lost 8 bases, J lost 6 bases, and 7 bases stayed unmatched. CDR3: CASRPGGVDTQYF. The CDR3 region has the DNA TGTGCCAGCCGCCCAGGGGGCGTCGATACGCAGTATTTT.

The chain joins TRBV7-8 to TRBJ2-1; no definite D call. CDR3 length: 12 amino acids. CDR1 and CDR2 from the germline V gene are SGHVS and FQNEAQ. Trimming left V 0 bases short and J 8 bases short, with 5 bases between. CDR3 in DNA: TGTGCCAGCAGCTTAGCGATCGATGAGCAGTTCTTC. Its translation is CASSLAIDEQFF.

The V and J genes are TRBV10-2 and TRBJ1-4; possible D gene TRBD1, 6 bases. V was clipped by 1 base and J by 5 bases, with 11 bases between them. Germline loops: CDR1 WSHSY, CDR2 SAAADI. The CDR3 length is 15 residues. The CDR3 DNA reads TGCGCCAGCAGTGAGTGGGGGCCAGAGAATGAAAAACTGTTTTTT. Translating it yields CASSEWGPENEKLFF.

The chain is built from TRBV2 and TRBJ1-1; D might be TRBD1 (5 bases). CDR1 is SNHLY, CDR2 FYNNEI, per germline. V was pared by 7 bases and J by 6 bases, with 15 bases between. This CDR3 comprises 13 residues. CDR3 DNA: TGTGCCAGCAAGGATGAACGGGACGCTGAAGCTTTCTTT. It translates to CASKDERDAEAFF.

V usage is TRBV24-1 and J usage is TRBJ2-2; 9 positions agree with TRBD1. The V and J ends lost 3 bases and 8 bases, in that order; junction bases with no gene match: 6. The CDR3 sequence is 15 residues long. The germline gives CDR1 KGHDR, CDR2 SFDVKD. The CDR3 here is CATSDGTGRLGELFF. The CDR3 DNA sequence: TGTGCCACCAGTGATGGGACAGGGCGTCTAGGGGAGCTGTTTTTT.

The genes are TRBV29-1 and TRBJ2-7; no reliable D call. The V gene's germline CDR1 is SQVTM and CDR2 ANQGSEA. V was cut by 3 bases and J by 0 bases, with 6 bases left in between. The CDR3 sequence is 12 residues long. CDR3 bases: TGCAGCGTTGAGGCGGACTCCTACGAGCAGTACTTC. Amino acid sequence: CSVEADSYEQYF.

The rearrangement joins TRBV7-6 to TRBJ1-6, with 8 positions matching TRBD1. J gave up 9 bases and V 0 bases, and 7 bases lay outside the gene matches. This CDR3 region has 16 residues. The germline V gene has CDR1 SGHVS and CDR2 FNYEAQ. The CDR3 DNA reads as TGTGCCAGCAGCTTAGCGGCGCAGGGGGCGCGTTCACCCCTCCACTTT. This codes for CASSLAAQGARSPLHF. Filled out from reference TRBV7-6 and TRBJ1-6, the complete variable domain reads GAGVSQSPRYKVTKRGQDVALRCDPISGHVSLYWYRQALGQGPEFLTYFNYEAQQDKSGLPNDRFSAERPEGSISTLTIQRTEQRDSAMYRCASSLAAQGARSPLHFGNGTRLTVT.

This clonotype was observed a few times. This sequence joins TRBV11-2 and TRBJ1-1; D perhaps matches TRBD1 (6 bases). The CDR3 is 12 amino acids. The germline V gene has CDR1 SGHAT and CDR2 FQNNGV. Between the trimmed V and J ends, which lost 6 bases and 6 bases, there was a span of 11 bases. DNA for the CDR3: TGTGCCAGCAGACAGGGTGCCCCTGAAGCTTTCTTT. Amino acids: CASRQGAPEAFF.

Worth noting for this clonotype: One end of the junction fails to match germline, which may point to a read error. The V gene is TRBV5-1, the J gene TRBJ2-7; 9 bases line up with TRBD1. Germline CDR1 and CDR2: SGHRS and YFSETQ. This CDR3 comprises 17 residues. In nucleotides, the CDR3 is TGTGCCAGCAGCTTGGAAGGTCGGGGACAGGGAACCTACGAGCAGTACTTC. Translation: CASSLEGRGQGTYEQYF.

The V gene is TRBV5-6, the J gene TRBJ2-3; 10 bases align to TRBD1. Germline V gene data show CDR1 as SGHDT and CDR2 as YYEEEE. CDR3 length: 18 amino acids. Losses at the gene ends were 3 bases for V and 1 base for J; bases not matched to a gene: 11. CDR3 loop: CASSSTGTGVFGTDTQYF. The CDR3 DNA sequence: TGTGCCAGCAGCTCTACCGGGACAGGGGTTTTTGGCACAGATACGCAGTATTTT.

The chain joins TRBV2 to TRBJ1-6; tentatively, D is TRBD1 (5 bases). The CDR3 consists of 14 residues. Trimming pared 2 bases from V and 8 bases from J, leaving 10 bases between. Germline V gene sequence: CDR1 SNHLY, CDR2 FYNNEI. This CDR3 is CASSEILGDSPLHF. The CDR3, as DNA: TGTGCCAGCAGTGAAATCTTGGGGGATTCACCCCTCCACTTT.

DNA for the CDR3: TGTGCCAGCAGCCCACCGAGTGGGACCACTGAAGCTTTCTTT. This gives the protein CASSPPSGTTEAFF. The J gene is TRBJ1-1, the V gene TRBV7-9; D might be TRBD1 (5 bases). CDR3 size: 14 residues. Trimming took 5 bases from V and 4 from J, leaving 14 bases between them. CDR1 is SEHNR and CDR2 is FQNEAQ in the germline V gene (reference sequence).

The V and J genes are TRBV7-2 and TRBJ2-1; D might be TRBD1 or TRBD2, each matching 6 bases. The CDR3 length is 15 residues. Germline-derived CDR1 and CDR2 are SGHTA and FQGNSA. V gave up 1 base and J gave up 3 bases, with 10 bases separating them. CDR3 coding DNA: TGTGCCAGCAGCTTAGACGGGGGCATCTACAATGAGCAGTTCTTC. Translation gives CASSLDGGIYNEQFF.

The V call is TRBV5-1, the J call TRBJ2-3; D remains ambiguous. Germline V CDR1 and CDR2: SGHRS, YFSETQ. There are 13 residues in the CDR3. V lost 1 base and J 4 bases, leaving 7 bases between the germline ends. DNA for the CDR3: TGCGCCAGCAGCTTGTCCTTTCCAGATACGCAGTATTTT. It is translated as CASSLSFPDTQYF.

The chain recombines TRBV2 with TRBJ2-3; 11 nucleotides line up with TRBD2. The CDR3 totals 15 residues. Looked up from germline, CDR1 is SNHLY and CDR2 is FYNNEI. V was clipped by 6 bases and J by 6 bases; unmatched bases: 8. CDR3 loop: CASRPTSGSGDTQYF. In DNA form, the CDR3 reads TGTGCCAGCAGACCAACTAGCGGGAGTGGGGATACGCAGTATTTT.

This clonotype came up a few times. CDR3 loop: CASSSGTATNEQFF. CDR3 nucleotides: TGTGCCAGCAGCTCCGGGACCGCGACCAATGAGCAGTTCTTC. This chain links TRBV5-6 with TRBJ2-1; tentatively, D is TRBD1 or TRBD2 (5 bases each). V was shortened by 3 bases and J by 6 bases, with 13 bases between the two germline ends. The CDR3 totals 14 residues. Germline V gene sequence: CDR1 SGHDT, CDR2 YYEEEE.

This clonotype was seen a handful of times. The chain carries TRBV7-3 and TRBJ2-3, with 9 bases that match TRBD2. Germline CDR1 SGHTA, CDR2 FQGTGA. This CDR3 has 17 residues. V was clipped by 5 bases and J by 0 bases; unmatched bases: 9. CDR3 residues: CASSATGTSSSTDTQYF. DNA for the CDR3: TGTGCCAGCAGCGCCACCGGGACTAGCTCTAGCACAGATACGCAGTATTTT.

The CDR3 is CSASRGTEGGQYF. DNA of the CDR3: TGCAGTGCTTCAAGAGGGACCGAGGGTGGGCAGTACTTC. The chain joins TRBV20-1 to TRBJ2-7; D possibly uses TRBD1 or TRBD2 (5 bases each). The ends were cut back, 5 bases at V and 9 bases at J, with 20 bases in the middle. From germline, CDR1 is DFQATT and CDR2 SNEGSKA (reference sequence). This CDR3 contains 13 residues.

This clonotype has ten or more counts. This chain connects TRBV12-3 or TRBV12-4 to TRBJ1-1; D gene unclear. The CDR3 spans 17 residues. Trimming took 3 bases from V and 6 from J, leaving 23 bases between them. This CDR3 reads CASSFLTRPLDVAEAFF. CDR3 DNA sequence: TGTGCCAGCAGTTTTCTTACGCGGCCCCTTGATGTTGCTGAAGCTTTCTTT.